What follows describes a single T cell receptor (beta chain). This specimen belongs to a study of blood T cell repertoires in COVID-19. On the study more broadly: Sites across the United States, Italy and Spain contributed samples from acute and convalescent COVID-19.

The repertoire was sequenced with immunoSEQ multiplex PCR; TCRdb's copy has only in-frame clones and lacks some. The table records fewer than 300,000 clones, around nine tenths of them present only once. This clonotype was obtained from a woman aged 40-49 years who had recovered from COVID-19. Input material: peripheral blood.

CDR3 sequence (DNA): TGTGCCAGCACCCCCGACACCTTGGGCAATCAGCCCCAGCATTTT. This codes for CASTPDTLGNQPQHF. This sequence joins TRBV27 and TRBJ1-5; D is ambiguous. Germline CDR1 and CDR2: MNHEY and SMNVEV (reference sequence). The CDR3 loop spans 15 amino acids. Between the trimmed V and J ends, which lost 7 bases and 2 bases, there was a span of 15 bases.